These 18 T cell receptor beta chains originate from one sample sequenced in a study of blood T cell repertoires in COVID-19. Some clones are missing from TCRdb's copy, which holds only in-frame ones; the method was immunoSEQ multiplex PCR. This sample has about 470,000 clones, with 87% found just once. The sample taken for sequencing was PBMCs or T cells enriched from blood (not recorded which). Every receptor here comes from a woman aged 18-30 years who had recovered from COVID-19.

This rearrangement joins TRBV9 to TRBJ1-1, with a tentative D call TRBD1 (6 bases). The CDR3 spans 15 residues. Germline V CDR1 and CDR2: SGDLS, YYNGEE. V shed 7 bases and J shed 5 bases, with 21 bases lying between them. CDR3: CASGPEGGEWTEAFF. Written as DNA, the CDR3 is TGTGCCAGCGGGCCTGAAGGGGGGGAGTGGACTGAAGCTTTCTTT.

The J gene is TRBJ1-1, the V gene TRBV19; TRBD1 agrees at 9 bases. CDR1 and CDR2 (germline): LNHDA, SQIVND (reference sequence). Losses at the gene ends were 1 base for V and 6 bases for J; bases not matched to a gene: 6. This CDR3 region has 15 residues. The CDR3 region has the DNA TGTGCCAGTAGTATAGGTGGGGACAGGGACCCTGAAGCTTTCTTT. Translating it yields CASSIGGDRDPEAFF.

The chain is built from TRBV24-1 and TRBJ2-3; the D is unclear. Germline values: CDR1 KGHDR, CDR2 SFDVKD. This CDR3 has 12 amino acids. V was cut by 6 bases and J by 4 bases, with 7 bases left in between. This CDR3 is CATSFAADTQYF. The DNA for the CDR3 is TGTGCCACCAGTTTTGCGGCAGATACGCAGTATTTT.

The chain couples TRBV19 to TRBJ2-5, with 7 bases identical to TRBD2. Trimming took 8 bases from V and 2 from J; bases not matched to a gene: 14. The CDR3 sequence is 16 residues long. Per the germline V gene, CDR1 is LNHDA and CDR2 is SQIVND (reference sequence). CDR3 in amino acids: CASGEGYEGWQETQYF. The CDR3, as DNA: TGTGCCAGTGGGGAGGGCTACGAGGGCTGGCAAGAGACCCAGTACTTC.

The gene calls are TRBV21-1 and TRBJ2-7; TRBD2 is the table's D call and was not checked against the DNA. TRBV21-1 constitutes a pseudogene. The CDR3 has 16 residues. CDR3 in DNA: TGTGCCACATCCCGAAATACCGGGACTAGGGTCTACGAGCAGTACTTC. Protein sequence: CATSRNTGTRVYEQYF.

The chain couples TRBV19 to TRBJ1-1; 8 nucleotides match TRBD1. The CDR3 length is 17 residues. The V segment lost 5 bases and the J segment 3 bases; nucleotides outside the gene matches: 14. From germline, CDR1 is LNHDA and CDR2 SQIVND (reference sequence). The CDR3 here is CASSRREGQGGDTEAFF. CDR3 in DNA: TGTGCCAGTAGTCGCCGCGAAGGACAGGGAGGGGACACTGAAGCTTTCTTT.

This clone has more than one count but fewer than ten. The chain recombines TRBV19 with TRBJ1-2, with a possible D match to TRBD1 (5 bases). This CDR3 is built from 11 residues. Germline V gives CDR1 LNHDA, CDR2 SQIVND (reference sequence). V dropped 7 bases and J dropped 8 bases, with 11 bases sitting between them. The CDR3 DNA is TGTGCCAGTATCGCCGACAGCGGCTACACCTTC. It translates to CASIADSGYTF.

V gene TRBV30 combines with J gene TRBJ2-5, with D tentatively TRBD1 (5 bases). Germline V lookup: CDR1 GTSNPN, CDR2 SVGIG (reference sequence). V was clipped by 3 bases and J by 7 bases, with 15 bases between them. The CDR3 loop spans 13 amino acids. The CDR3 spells CAWRETAQGTQYF. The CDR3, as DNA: TGTGCCTGGAGAGAGACGGCCCAGGGGACCCAGTACTTC.

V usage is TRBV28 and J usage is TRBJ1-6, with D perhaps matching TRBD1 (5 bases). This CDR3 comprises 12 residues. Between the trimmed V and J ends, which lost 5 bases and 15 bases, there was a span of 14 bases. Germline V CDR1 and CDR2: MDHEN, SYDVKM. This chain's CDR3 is CASSTVGQLLHF. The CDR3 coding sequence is TGTGCCAGCAGTACCGTTGGACAACTCCTCCACTTT.

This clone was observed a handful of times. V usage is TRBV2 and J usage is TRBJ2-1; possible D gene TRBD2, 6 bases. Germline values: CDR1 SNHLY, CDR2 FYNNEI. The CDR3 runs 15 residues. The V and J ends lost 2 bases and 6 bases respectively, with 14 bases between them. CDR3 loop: CASSERDWRLNEQFF. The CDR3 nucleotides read TGTGCCAGCAGTGAAAGGGACTGGAGACTCAATGAGCAGTTCTTC.

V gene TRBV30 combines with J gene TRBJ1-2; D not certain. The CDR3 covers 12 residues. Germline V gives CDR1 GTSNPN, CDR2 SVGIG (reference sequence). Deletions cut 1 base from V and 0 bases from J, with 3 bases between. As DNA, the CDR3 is TGTGCCTGGAGTGCTTCTAACTATGGCTACACCTTC. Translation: CAWSASNYGYTF.

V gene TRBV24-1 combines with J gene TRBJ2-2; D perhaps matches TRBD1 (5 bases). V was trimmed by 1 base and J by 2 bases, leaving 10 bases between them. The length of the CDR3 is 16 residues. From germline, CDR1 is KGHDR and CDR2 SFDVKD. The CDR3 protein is CATSDFLGVNTGELFF. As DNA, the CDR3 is TGTGCCACCAGTGATTTCCTAGGGGTTAACACCGGGGAGCTGTTTTTT.

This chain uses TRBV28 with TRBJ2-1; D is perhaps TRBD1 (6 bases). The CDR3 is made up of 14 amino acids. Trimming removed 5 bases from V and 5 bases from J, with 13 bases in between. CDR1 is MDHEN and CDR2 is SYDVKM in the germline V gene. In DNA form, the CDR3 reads TGTGCCAGCAGTCGACCACAGGGAAACAATGAGCAGTTCTTC. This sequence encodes CASSRPQGNNEQFF.

CDR3 nucleotide sequence: TGTGCCAGCAGTCCCGCGGACTTTTCTTACGAGCAGTACTTC. This encodes CASSPADFSYEQYF. J is TRBJ2-7 and V is TRBV2; possibly TRBD2 for D (5 bases). Trimming stripped 5 bases from V and 4 bases from J, with 15 bases between. Germline CDR1 is SNHLY and CDR2 is FYNNEI. The CDR3 sequence is 14 residues long.

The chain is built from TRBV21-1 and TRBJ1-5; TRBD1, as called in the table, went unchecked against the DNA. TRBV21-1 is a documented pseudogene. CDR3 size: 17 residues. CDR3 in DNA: TGTGCCAGCAGCAGTCGACAGGGAGCCGGACGGAATCAGCCCCAGCATTTT. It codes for CASSSRQGAGRNQPQHF.

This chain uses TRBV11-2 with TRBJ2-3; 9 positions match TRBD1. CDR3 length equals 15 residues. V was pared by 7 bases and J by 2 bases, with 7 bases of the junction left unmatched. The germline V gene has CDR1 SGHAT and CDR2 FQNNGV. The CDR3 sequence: CASTSDRGFTDTQYF. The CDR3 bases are TGTGCCAGCACCTCGGACAGGGGATTCACAGATACGCAGTATTTT.

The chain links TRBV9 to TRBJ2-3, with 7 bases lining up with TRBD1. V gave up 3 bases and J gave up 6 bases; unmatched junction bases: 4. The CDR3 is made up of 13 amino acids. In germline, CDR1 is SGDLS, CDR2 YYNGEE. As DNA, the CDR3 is TGTGCCAGCAGCGGCCTCAGGGGGGATACGCAGTATTTT. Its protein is CASSGLRGDTQYF. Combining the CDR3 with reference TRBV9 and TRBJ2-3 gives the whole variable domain DSGVTQTPKHLITATGQRVTLRCSPRSGDLSVYWYQQSLDQGLQFLIQYYNGEERAKGNILERFSAQQFPDLHSELNLSSLELGDSALYFCASSGLRGDTQYFGPGTRLTVL.

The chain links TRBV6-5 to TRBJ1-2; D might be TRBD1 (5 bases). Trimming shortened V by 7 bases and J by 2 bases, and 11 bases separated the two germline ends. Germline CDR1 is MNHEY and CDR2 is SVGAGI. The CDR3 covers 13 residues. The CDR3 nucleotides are TGTGCCAGCACAGGGAACCAAAACTATGGCTACACCTTC. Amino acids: CASTGNQNYGYTF.